This T cell receptor (beta chain) was identified in a study of control samples from healthy donors and cancer patients. Repertoires were generated with immunoSEQ multiplex PCR, while TCRdb's copy carries only in-frame clones and drops some. The sample lists approximately 71,000 clones; approximately 89% were seen once. Specimen: PBMCs. The receptor's source is a man aged 60 to 69 with lung cancer.

In DNA form, the CDR3 reads TGCGCCAGCAGCTTGTCGGCTAGCGGCGTTGGTGAGCAGTTCTTC. Translation gives CASSLSASGVGEQFF. The gene calls are TRBV5-1 and TRBJ2-1; TRBD2 matches 7 bases. Trimming cost V 1 base and J 9 bases; bases outside gene matches: 10. The CDR3 has 15 amino acids. Germline V gives CDR1 SGHRS, CDR2 YFSETQ.